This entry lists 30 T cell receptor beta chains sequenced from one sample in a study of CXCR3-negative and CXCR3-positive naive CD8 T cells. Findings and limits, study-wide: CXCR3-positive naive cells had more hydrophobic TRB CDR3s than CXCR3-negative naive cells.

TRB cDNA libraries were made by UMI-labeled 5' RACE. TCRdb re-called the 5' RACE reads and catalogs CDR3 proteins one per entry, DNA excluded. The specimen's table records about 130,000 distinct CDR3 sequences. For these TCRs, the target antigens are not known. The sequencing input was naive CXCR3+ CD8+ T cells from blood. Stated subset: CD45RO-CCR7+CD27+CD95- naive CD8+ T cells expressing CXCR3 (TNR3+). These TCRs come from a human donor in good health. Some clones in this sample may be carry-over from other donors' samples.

The CDR3 loop is CSVEEETGTYNEQFF. The V gene is TRBV29-1, the J gene TRBJ2-1; there is no DNA to check the TCRdb D call of TRBD1. The CDR3 consists of 15 residues. Germline V lookup: CDR1 SQVTM, CDR2 ANQGSEA.

The CDR3 loop reads CASSFSVSSGELFF. The V and J genes are TRBV28 and TRBJ2-2. CDR1 and CDR2 (germline): MDHEN, SYDVKM. The CDR3 totals 14 residues.

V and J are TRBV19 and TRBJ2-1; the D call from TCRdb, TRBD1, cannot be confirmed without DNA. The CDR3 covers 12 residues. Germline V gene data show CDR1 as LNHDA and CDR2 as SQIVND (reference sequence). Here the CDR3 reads CASRTGGNEQFF.

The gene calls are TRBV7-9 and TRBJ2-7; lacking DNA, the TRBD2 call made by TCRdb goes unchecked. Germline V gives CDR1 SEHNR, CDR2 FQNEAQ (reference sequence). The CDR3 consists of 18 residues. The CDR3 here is CASSPTLSGRVLGDEQYF.

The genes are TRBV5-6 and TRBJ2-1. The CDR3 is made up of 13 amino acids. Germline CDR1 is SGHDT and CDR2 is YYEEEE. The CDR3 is CASSLGVGYEQFF.

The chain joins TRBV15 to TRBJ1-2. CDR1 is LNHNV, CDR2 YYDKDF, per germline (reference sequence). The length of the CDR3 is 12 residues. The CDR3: CATSTGPDGYTF.

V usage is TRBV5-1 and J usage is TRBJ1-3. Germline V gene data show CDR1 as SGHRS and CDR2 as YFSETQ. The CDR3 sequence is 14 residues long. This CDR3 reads CASSPDNSGNTIYF.

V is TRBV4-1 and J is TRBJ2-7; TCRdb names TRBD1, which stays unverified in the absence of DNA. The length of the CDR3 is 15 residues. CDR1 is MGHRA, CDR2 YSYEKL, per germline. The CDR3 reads CASSQGGGYSYEQYF.

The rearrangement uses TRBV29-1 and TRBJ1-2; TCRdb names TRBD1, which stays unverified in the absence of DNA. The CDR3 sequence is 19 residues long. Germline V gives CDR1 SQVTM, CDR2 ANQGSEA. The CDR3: CSVEDLSTHDRGGGYGYTF.

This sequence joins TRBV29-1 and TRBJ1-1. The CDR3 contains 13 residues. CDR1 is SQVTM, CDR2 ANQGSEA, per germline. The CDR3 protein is CSVEDLTTQEAFF.

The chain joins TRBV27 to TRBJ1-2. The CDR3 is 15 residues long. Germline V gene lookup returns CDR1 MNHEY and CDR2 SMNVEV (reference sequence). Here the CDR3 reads CASSLSIEVSYGYTF.

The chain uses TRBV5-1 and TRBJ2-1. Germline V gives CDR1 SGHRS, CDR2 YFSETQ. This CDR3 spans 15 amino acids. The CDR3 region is CASSLTGNSYNEQFF. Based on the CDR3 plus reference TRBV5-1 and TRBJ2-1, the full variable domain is KAGVTQTPRYLIKTRGQQVTLSCSPISGHRSVSWYQQTPGQGLQFLFEYFSETQRNKGNFPGRFSGRQFSNSRSEMNVSTLELGDSALYLCASSLTGNSYNEQFFGPGTRLTVL.

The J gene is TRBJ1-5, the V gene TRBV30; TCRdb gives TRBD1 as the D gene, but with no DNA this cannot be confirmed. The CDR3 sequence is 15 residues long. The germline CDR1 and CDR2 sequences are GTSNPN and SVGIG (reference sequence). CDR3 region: CAWGPTGDSNQPQHF. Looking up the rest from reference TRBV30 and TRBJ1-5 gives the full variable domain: SQTIHQWPATLVQPVGSPLSLECTVEGTSNPNLYWYRQAAGRGLQLLFYSVGIGQISSEVPQNLSASRPQDRQFILSSKKLLLSDSGFYLCAWGPTGDSNQPQHFGDGTRLSIL.

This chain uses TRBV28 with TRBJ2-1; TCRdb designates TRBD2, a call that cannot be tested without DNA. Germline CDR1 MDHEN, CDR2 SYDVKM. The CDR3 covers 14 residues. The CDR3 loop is CASAAGTTYNEQFF. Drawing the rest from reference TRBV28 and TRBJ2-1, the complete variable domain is DVKVTQSSRYLVKRTGEKVFLECVQDMDHENMFWYRQDPGLGLRLIYFSYDVKMKEKGDIPEGYSVSREKKERFSLILESASTNQTSMYLCASAAGTTYNEQFFGPGTRLTVL.

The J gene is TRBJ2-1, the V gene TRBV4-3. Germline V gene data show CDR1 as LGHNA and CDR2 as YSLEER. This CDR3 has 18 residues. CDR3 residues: CASSQEFLVQFSYNEQFF.

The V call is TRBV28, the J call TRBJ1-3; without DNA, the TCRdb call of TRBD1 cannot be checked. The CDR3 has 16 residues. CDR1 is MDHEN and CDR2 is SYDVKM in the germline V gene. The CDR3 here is CASSLYGTDSGNTIYF.

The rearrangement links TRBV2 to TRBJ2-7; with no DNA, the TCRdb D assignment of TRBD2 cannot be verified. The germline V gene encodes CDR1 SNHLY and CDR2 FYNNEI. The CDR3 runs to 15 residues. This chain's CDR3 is CASIRIASGSYEQYF.

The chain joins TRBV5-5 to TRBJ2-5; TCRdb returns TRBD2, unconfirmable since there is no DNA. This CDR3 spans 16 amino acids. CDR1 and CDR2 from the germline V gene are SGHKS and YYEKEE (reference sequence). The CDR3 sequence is CASSSGLAGTWETQYF.

The CDR3 sequence: CASSQGGGAGNTIYF. This rearrangement joins TRBV5-1 to TRBJ1-3; absent DNA, TCRdb's TRBD1 call cannot be checked. Per germline, CDR1 SGHRS and CDR2 YFSETQ. This CDR3 region has 15 residues.

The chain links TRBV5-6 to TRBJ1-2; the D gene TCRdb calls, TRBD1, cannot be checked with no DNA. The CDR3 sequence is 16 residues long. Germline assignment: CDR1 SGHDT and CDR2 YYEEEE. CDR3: CASSHGRSGQAYGYTF. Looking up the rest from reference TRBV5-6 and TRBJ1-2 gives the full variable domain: DAGVTQSPTHLIKTRGQQVTLRCSPKSGHDTVSWYQQALGQGPQFIFQYYEEEERQRGNFPDRFSGHQFPNYSSELNVNALLLGDSALYLCASSHGRSGQAYGYTFGSGTRLTVV.

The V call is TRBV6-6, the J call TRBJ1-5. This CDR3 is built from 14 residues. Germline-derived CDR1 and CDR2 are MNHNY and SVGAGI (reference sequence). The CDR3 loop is CASKGGDSNQPQHF.

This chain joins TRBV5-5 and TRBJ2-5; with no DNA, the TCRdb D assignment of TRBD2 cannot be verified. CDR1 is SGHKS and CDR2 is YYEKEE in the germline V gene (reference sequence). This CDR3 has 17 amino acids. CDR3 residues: CASSSIPILADQETQYF.

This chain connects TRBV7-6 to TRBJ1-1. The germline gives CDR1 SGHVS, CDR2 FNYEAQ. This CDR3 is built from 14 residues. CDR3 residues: CASSLSTVNTEAFF. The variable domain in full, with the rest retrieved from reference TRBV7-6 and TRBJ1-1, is GAGVSQSPRYKVTKRGQDVALRCDPISGHVSLYWYRQALGQGPEFLTYFNYEAQQDKSGLPNDRFSAERPEGSISTLTIQRTEQRDSAMYRCASSLSTVNTEAFFGQGTRLTVV.

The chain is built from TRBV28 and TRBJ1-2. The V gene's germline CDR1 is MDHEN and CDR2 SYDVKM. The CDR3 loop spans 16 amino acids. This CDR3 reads CASSVRSSGPVYGYTF.

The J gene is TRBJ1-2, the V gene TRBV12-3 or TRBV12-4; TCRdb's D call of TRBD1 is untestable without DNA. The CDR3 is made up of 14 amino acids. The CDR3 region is CASSLNGQGDGYTF.

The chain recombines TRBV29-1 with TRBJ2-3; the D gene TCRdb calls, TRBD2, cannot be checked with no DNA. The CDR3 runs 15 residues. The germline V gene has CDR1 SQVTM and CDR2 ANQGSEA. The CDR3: CSVEVLVDLTDTQYF.

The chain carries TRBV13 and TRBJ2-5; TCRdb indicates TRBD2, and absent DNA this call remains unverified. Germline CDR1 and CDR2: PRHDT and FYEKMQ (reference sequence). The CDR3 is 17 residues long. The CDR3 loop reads CASRTRLGLAGGETQYF.

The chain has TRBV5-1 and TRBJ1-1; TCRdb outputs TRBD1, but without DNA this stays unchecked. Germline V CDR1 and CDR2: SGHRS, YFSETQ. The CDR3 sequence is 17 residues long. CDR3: CASSPDREVVMNTEAFF.

This CDR3 reads CASSQRMTYEQYF. The chain links TRBV6-2 or TRBV6-3 to TRBJ2-7; checking the TCRdb D call of TRBD2 is not possible without DNA. Germline CDR1 and CDR2: MNHEY and SVGEGT. The CDR3 loop spans 13 amino acids.

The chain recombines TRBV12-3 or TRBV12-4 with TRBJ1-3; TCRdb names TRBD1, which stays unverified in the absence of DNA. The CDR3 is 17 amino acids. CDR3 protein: CASSSQVWGHSGNTIYF.